These 2 T cell receptor beta chains originate from one sample sequenced in a study of cytomegalovirus exposure and HLA in healthy donors. PCR amplification relied on 60 Vbeta primers (plus 13 Jbeta primers). TCRdb keeps only in-frame clones here, not all; method: immunoSEQ multiplex PCR. The sample yields under 45,000 clones, 60% to 80% seen once. What was sequenced was PBMCs. The receptors were sampled from a man aged 30 to 45 in good health and CMV-seronegative.

The chain has TRBV6-5 and TRBJ1-2; TRBD1 aligns across 7 bases. The CDR3 contains 15 residues. CDR1 is MNHEY, CDR2 SVGAGI, per germline. Trimming took 0 bases from V and 7 from J; bases not matched to a gene: 8. In nucleotides, the CDR3 is TGTGCCAGCAGTTACTCGAGGCAGGGGGGTCGTGGCTACACCTTC. It specifies CASSYSRQGGRGYTF.

This clone was seen a few times. The genes are TRBV18 and TRBJ2-2; TRBD2 matches at 13 bases. V was pared by 3 bases and J by 4 bases, with 14 bases of the junction left unmatched. This CDR3 contains 20 residues. Germline V CDR1 and CDR2: KGHSH, LQKENI. CDR3 in amino acids: CASSPEGQGLAGEGTGELFF. The CDR3 bases are TGTGCCAGCTCACCGGAGGGTCAAGGACTAGCGGGAGAGGGCACCGGGGAGCTGTTTTTT.